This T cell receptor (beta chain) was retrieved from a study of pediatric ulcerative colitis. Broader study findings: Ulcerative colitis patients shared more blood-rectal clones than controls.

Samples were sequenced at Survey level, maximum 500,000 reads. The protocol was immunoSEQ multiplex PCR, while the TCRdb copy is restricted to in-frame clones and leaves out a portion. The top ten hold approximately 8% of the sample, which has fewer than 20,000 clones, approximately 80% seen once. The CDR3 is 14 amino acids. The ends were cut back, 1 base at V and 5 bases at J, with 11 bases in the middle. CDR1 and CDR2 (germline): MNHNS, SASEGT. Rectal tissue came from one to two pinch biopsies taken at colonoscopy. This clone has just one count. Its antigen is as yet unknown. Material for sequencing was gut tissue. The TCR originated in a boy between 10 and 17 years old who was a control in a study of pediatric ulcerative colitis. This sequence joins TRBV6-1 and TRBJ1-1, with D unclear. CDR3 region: CASSEDFRDTEAFF. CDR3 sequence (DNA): TGTGCCAGCAGTGAAGATTTTAGGGATACTGAAGCTTTCTTT.